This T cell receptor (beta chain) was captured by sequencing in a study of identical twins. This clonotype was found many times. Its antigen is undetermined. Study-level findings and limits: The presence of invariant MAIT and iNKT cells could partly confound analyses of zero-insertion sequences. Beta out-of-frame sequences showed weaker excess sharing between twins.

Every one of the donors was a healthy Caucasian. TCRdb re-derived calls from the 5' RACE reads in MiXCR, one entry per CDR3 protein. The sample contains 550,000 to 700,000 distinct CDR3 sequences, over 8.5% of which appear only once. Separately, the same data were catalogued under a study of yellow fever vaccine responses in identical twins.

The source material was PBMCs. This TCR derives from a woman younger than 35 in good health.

The CDR3 DNA follows: TGCGCCAGCAGCCAAGGTTTTTTACGTGAGCAGTTCTTC. Translating it yields CASSQGFLREQFF. The rearrangement links TRBV4-3 to TRBJ2-1; D gene uncertain. Trimming took off 1 base at V and 9 bases at J, with 10 bases between the two ends. In germline, CDR1 is LGHNA, CDR2 YSLEER. The CDR3 length is 13 residues.